Described below is a single TCR beta chain sequence and its context. What it recognizes is unknown. This entry belongs to a study of T cell responses to AZD1222 COVID-19 vaccine. Study context: Both about-4-week and about-12-week second-dose recipients were combined. Study-wide findings and caveats: Researchers took repertoire samples only after the peak T cell response had come. At study baseline, merely a handful of AZD1222 recipients were seropositive.

V was trimmed by 3 bases and J by 1 base, leaving 10 bases between them. CDR1 SGHRS and CDR2 YFSETQ come from the germline V gene. This CDR3 comprises 14 residues. This table comes from immunoSEQ multiplex PCR, and its TCRdb copy is limited to in-frame clones, with some not included. The repertoire holds approximately 150,000 clones, with 80% to 90% as singletons. This chain links TRBV5-1 with TRBJ1-1, with unresolved D. The source is an adult in good health. This specimen was peripheral blood, taken on day 0 of AZD1222 vaccination. The CDR3 bases are TGCGCCAGCAGCTGGGTAACACCGAACACTGAAGCTTTCTTT. As protein: CASSWVTPNTEAFF.